The 26 T cell receptor beta chains below come from one sample, sequenced in a study of tumor-infiltrating lymphocytes in primary liver carcinoma. Co-extracted RNA and DNA came from roughly 20-30 mg of unsorted bulk tissue. Researchers generated TCR beta cDNA from roughly 500 ng of total RNA, relying on a constant-region primer. Each TCR beta library was derived from three nested multiplex PCR rounds that employed slightly modified ARM-PCR. TRBV1-TRBV30 forward primers and a C-beta reverse primer were used in the first two PCR rounds, which each ran for around 10 cycles. TCRdb fed the multiplex PCR reads into MiXCR, producing one record per CDR3 protein. In the table there are tens of thousands of distinct CDR3 sequences, 75% of which are singletons. Source material: tumor-adjacent normal liver tissue. These receptors were taken from a man aged 35 to 55 with primary liver carcinoma and hepatitis B virus infection.

This clonotype was detected only once. The rearrangement uses TRBV5-4 and TRBJ1-2; 9 bases match TRBD1. Germline CDR1 reads SGHNT; CDR2 reads YYREEE (reference sequence). The CDR3 loop spans 14 amino acids. Germline trimming cut 10 bases from V and 7 bases from J; bases unmatched to any gene: 14. CDR3 DNA: TGTGCCGCCAGTGGCAGACAGGGGGACTGTGGCTACACCTTC. This gives the protein CAASGRQGDCGYTF.

Comment on this clonotype: A much larger clonotype is one base distant, so this may be a read error. The J gene is TRBJ2-3, the V gene TRBV24-1; 10 nucleotides agree with TRBD2. The J segment lost 7 bases and the V segment lost 1 base, leaving 7 bases of the junction unmatched. In germline, CDR1 is KGHDR, CDR2 SFDVKD. The CDR3 has 16 amino acids. For the CDR3, the DNA is TGTGCCACCAGTGATTTTGGAGCTAGCGGGAGATATACGCAGTATTTT. This gives the protein CATSDFGASGRYTQYF.

The genes are TRBV25-1 and TRBJ1-1; possibly TRBD1 for D (5 bases). The CDR3 loop spans 12 amino acids. Per germline, CDR1 MGHDK and CDR2 SYGVNS. Here the CDR3 DNA reads TGTGGTAGCAGTCTGGGGGGCACTGAAGCTTTCTTT. It encodes CGSSLGGTEAFF. Supplemented by reference TRBV25-1 and TRBJ1-1, the full variable domain reads EADIYQTPRYLVIGTGKKITLECSQTMGHDKMYWYQQDPGMELHLIHYSYGVNSTEKGDLSSESTVSRIRTEHFPLTLESARPSHTSQYLCGSSLGGTEAFFGQGTRLTVV.

The chain links TRBV6-5 to TRBJ2-7; the D gene is possibly TRBD1 (6 bases). The CDR3 loop spans 13 amino acids. Per the germline V gene, CDR1 is MNHEY and CDR2 is SVGAGI. The ends were cut back, 6 bases at V and 4 bases at J, with 13 bases in the middle. The CDR3 here is CASRGAGKYEQYF. DNA of the CDR3: TGTGCCAGCAGGGGGGCGGGCAAGTACGAGCAGTACTTC.

On this clonotype itself: At one boundary the junction diverges from the germline segment, which might be a read error. The chain couples TRBV18 to TRBJ2-3; the D gene is possibly TRBD2 (5 bases). This CDR3 is built from 13 residues. Germline CDR1 KGHSH, CDR2 LQKENI. This CDR3 reads CASSHIALDMQYF. The CDR3 DNA reads as TGTGCTAGCTCACACATAGCGTTGGATATGCAGTATTTT.

This clonotype was seen ten or more times. The chain carries TRBV9 and TRBJ2-1; D gene ambiguous. CDR3 length: 15 residues. V lost 0 bases, J lost 4 bases, and 11 bases lay in between. From germline, CDR1 is SGDLS and CDR2 YYNGEE. The CDR3 region is CASSVAERPYNEQFF. DNA of the CDR3: TGTGCCAGCAGCGTAGCAGAACGGCCATACAATGAGCAGTTCTTC.

This clonotype was seen only a few times. The gene calls are TRBV7-9 and TRBJ2-5; no definite D call. This CDR3 is built from 11 residues. V was cut by 9 bases and J by 3 bases, with 8 bases left in between. The germline V gene has CDR1 SEHNR and CDR2 FQNEAQ (reference sequence). In DNA form, the CDR3 reads TGTGCCAGTAACCTGAAAGAGACCCAGTACTTC. Amino acids: CASNLKETQYF.

About this clonotype: It is likely a read error, because the conserved phenylalanine at the end of the CDR3 is missing. The chain joins TRBV29-1 to TRBJ2-5; D perhaps matches TRBD1 (5 bases). The V gene lost 7 bases and the J gene lost 3 bases, with 15 bases spanning the gap. The CDR3 covers 13 residues. Germline V lookup: CDR1 SQVTM, CDR2 ANQGSEA. CDR3 in DNA: TGCAGCGGGAGACAGATCCGGGAAGAGACCCAGTACATC. It is translated as CSGRQIREETQYI.

The rearrangement links TRBV29-1 to TRBJ2-3; D call uncertain. CDR1 and CDR2 from the germline V gene are SQVTM and ANQGSEA. Trimming pared 7 bases from V and 4 bases from J, leaving 9 bases between. This CDR3 contains 11 residues. DNA of the CDR3: TGCAGCGATGGGCTTTCAGATACGCAGTATTTT. This codes for CSDGLSDTQYF.

This chain connects TRBV12-3 or TRBV12-4 to TRBJ2-5; D may be TRBD2 (5 bases). V gave up 6 bases and J gave up 4 bases, with 21 bases separating them. The CDR3 extends over 16 amino acids. The CDR3 loop reads CASSHAVPGGGETQYF. The CDR3 region has the DNA TGTGCCAGCAGCCATGCGGTTCCAGGAGGCGGAGAGACCCAGTACTTC.

The chain combines TRBV28 with TRBJ1-6; TRBD1 agrees at 12 bases. The germline gives CDR1 MDHEN, CDR2 SYDVKM. J was trimmed by 19 bases and V by 11 bases; bases with no gene match: 30. This CDR3 is built from 18 residues. In DNA form, the CDR3 reads TGTGCCGGTCAACCCGGGACAGGGGGCGAGATGGAGAATTCACCCCCTCACTTT. This sequence encodes CAGQPGTGGEMENSPPHF.

With respect to this clonotype: An end of the junction does not agree with germline; a read error may underlie this. The chain has TRBV29-1 and TRBJ2-7; the D gene is possibly TRBD2 (5 bases). Germline V gene lookup returns CDR1 SQVTM and CDR2 ANQGSEA. This CDR3 has 16 amino acids. CDR3 DNA: TGCAGTGCCATGACATCTGGGAGCGGCACTCCCTACAAGCATTACTTC. Its translation is CSAMTSGSGTPYKHYF.

This clonotype has ten or more counts. The V and J genes are TRBV24-1 and TRBJ1-5; TRBD1 aligns across 7 bases. The CDR3 length is 16 residues. Germline CDR1 is KGHDR and CDR2 is SFDVKD. V dropped 4 bases and J dropped 9; count of bases not matched to a gene: 14. The CDR3 spells CATSESTGFGAGPQHF. CDR3 sequence (DNA): TGTGCCACCAGTGAGTCGACAGGGTTTGGGGCGGGGCCCCAGCATTTT.

The sample holds one count of this clonotype. A junction boundary mismatches the germline segment, possibly from a read error. The J gene is TRBJ2-2, the V gene TRBV29-1; 8 bases match TRBD1. Germline CDR1 and CDR2: SQVTM and ANQGSEA. CDR3 length equals 13 residues. The CDR3 DNA is TGCAGCGTTCCGGGACAGGTCCCAGGGGAGCTGTCTTTT. It is translated as CSVPGQVPGELSF.

Concerning this clonotype: Mismatch with germline at one junction end may stem from a read error. The chain combines TRBV5-5 with TRBJ2-6, with D possibly TRBD1 on 5 matching bases. CDR1 is SGHKS and CDR2 is YYEKEE in the germline V gene (reference sequence). The CDR3 has 15 amino acids. CDR3 in amino acids: CASSWSVTGAKVLTF. In DNA form, the CDR3 reads TGTGCCAGCAGCTGGTCAGTCACTGGGGCCAAGGTCCTGACTTTC.

For this clonotype: The junction differs from germline at one of its ends, possibly a read error. The chain employs TRBV10-3 and TRBJ2-2, with TRBD2 matching 7 bases. CDR3 length: 11 amino acids. Germline values: CDR1 ENHRY, CDR2 SYGVKD. The CDR3 reads CDIREAGELFF. CDR3 nucleotide sequence: TGTGACATCCGGGAGGCCGGGGAGCTGTTTTTT.

A note on this clonotype: Being one base from a much bigger clone, this may be a read error. The V gene is TRBV20-1, the J gene TRBJ2-2, with 10 bases identical to TRBD2. This CDR3 is built from 15 residues. Germline V lookup: CDR1 DFQATT, CDR2 SNEGSKA (reference sequence). The CDR3 DNA follows: TGCAATGCTAGAAGCCTAGCGGGAGACAACGGGGAGCTGTTTTTT. It yields the protein CNARSLAGDNGELFF.

Turning to this clonotype: One end of the junction varies from germline; a read error may be responsible. V and J are TRBV6-2 or TRBV6-3 and TRBJ2-7; 13 bases fit TRBD2. Germline CDR1 MNHEY, CDR2 SVGEGT. The CDR3 loop spans 17 amino acids. The CDR3 protein is CANSQRPGLAGTYAQYF. The CDR3 DNA follows: TGTGCCAACAGCCAGAGACCGGGACTAGCGGGGACCTACGCGCAGTATTTC.

The chain carries TRBV11-1 and TRBJ2-1; 11 bases match TRBD2. This CDR3 comprises 20 residues. V shed 8 bases, J shed 8 bases, and the junction held 26 bases outside the gene matches. Per the germline V gene, CDR1 is SGHAT and CDR2 is FQDESV (reference sequence). The CDR3 loop is CASGIGETSGASRFGDEQFF. The CDR3 DNA sequence: TGTGCCAGCGGCATAGGAGAGACTAGCGGGGCCTCACGGTTCGGCGATGAGCAGTTCTTC.

With regard to this clonotype: A read error may produce the germline difference seen at one junction end. The rearrangement joins TRBV7-8 to TRBJ2-1; TRBD2 matches at 8 bases. This CDR3 comprises 14 residues. In germline, CDR1 is SGHVS, CDR2 FQNEAQ. This chain's CDR3 is CVSSLAGLNNEQLF. CDR3 nucleotide sequence: TGTGTCAGCAGCTTAGCGGGGCTCAACAATGAACAGCTCTTC.

This clonotype was detected many times. The CDR3 region is CASRTGGGETQYF. CDR3 DNA: TGTGCCAGCAGAACGGGAGGCGGGGAGACCCAGTACTTC. This sequence joins TRBV28 and TRBJ2-5; 7 positions agree with TRBD2. Germline V gives CDR1 MDHEN, CDR2 SYDVKM. The J segment lost 5 bases and the V segment lost 6 bases, leaving 6 bases of the junction unmatched. This CDR3 region has 13 residues.

V is TRBV6-4 and J is TRBJ2-3; TRBD2 is a possible D gene (5 bases). V was trimmed by 9 bases and J by 2 bases, leaving 12 bases between them. CDR3 length: 13 amino acids. Germline V gene data show CDR1 as MRHNA and CDR2 as SNTAGT. DNA for the CDR3: TGTGCCAGTAATGACCGGGACACAGATACGCAGTATTTT. Amino acid sequence: CASNDRDTDTQYF.

With respect to this clonotype: A much larger clone differs by one base, so this may be a read error. This chain joins TRBV2 and TRBJ2-4, with D unclear. This CDR3 contains 12 residues. In germline, CDR1 is SNHLY, CDR2 FYNNEI. The CDR3 spells CTSSDEKNIQYF. Here the CDR3 DNA reads TGTACCAGCAGTGACGAGAAAAACATTCAGTACTTC.

This clonotype showed up many times. This rearrangement joins TRBV5-4 to TRBJ2-7, with 11 bases identical to TRBD1. CDR3 length: 16 amino acids. Per germline, CDR1 SGHNT and CDR2 YYREEE (reference sequence). V dropped 4 bases and J dropped 3; count of bases not matched to a gene: 9. The CDR3 DNA is TGTGCCAGCAGCCCGGCGTTCGGGACAGGGGGCTACGAGCAGTACTTC. Its translation: CASSPAFGTGGYEQYF.

The chain links TRBV12-3 or TRBV12-4 to TRBJ2-7; 7 nucleotides agree with TRBD1. Losses at the gene ends were 9 bases for V and 5 bases for J; bases not matched to a gene: 16. The CDR3 contains 15 residues. The CDR3 reads CASSPRIGGLDEQYF. CDR3 nucleotides: TGTGCCAGTAGTCCTAGGATAGGGGGCCTGGACGAGCAGTACTTC.

This rearrangement joins TRBV6-1 to TRBJ2-7; D remains unclear. CDR3 size: 14 residues. The V end lost 9 bases, the J end lost 5 bases, and 20 bases lay between the germline ends. The germline V gene has CDR1 MNHNS and CDR2 SASEGT. In DNA, the CDR3 is TGTGCCAGTACAAGCTGGAGCTTGTCCCACGAGCAGTACTTC. This translates into CASTSWSLSHEQYF.